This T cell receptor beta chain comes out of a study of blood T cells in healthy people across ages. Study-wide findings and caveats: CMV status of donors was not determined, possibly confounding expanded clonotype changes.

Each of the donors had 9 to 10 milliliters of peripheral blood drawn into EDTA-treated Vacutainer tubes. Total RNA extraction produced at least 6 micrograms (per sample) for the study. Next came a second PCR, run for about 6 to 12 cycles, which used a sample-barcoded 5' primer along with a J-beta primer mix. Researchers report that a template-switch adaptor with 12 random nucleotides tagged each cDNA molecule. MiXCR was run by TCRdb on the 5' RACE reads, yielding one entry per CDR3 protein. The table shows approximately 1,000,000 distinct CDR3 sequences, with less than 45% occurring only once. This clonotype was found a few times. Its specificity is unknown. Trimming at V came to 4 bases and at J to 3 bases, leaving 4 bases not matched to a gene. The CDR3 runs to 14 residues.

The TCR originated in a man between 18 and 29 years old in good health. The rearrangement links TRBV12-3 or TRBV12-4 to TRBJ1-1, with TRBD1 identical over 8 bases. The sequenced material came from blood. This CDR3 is CASSSGGADTEAFF. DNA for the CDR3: TGTGCCAGCAGTTCAGGGGGCGCGGACACTGAAGCTTTCTTT.